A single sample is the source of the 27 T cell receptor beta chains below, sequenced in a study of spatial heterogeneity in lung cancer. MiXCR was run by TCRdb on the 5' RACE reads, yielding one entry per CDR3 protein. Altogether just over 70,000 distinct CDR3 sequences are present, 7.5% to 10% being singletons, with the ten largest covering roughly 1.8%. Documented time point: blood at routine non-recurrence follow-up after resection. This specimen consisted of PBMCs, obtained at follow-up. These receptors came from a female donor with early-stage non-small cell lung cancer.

The CDR3 nucleotides are TGTGCCAGCAGTGTAGGGCAGGAAGCAAACATTCAGTACTTC. It is translated as CASSVGQEANIQYF. The chain joins TRBV12-3 or TRBV12-4 to TRBJ2-4; the D is unclear. Trimming took 5 bases from V and 6 from J, leaving 14 bases between them. CDR3 length equals 14 residues.

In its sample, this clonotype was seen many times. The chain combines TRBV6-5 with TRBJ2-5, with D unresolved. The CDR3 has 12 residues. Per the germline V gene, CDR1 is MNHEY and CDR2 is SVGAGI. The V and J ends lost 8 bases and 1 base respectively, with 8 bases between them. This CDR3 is CASGRTQETQYF. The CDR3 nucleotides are TGTGCCAGCGGTCGAACCCAAGAGACCCAGTACTTC.

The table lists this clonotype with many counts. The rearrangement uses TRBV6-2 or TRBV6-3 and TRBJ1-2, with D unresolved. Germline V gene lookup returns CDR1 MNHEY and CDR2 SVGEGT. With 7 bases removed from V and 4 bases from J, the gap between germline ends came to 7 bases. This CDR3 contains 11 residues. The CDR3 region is CASTSAYGYTF. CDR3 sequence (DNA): TGTGCCAGCACCAGTGCCTATGGCTACACCTTC.

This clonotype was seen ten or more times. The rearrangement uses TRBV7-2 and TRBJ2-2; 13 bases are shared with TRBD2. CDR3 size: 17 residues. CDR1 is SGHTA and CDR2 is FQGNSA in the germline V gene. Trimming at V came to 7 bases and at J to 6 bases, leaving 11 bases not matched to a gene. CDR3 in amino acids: CASTPGLAGLGPGELFF. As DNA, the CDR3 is TGTGCCAGCACTCCGGGACTAGCGGGACTAGGACCCGGGGAGCTGTTTTTT.

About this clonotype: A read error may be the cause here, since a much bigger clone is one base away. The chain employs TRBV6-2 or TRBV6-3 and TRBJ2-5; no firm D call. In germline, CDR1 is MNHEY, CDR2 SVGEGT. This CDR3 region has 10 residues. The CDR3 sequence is CASREEPQYF. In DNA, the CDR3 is TGTGCCAGCAGGGAAGAGCCCCAGTACTTC.

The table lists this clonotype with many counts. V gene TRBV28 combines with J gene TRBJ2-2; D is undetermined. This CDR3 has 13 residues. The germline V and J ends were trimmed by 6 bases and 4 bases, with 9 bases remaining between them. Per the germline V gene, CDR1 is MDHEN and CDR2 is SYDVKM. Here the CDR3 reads CASSRTRTGELFF. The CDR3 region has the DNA TGTGCCAGCAGCCGCACCCGCACCGGGGAGCTGTTTTTT.

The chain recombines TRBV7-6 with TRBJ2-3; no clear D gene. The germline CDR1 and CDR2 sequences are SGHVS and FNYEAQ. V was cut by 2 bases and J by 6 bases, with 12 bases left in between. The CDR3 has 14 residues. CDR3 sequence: CASSLMGYQDTQYF. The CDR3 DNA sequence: TGTGCCAGCAGCTTAATGGGGTACCAGGATACGCAGTATTTT. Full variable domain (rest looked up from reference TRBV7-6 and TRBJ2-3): GAGVSQSPRYKVTKRGQDVALRCDPISGHVSLYWYRQALGQGPEFLTYFNYEAQQDKSGLPNDRFSAERPEGSISTLTIQRTEQRDSAMYRCASSLMGYQDTQYFGPGTRLTVL.

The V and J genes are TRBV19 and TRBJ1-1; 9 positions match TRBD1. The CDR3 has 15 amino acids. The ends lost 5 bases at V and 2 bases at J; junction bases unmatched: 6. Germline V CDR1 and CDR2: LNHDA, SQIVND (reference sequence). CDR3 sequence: CASSVWDRENTEAFF. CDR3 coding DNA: TGTGCCAGTAGTGTCTGGGACAGGGAAAACACTGAAGCTTTCTTT.

CDR3 sequence reads: CASSAPNTGELFF. The CDR3 DNA sequence: TGTGCCAGCAGCGCCCCAAACACCGGGGAGCTGTTTTTT. The V and J genes are TRBV7-3 and TRBJ2-2; D not certain. Germline loops: CDR1 SGHTA, CDR2 FQGTGA. The CDR3 is 13 residues long. With 5 bases removed from V and 2 bases from J, the gap between germline ends came to 6 bases. Full variable domain (remainder filled in from reference TRBV7-3 and TRBJ2-2): GAGVSQTPSNKVTEKGKYVELRCDPISGHTALYWYRQSLGQGPEFLIYFQGTGAADDSGLPNDRFFAVRPEGSVSTLKIQRTERGDSAVYLCASSAPNTGELFFGEGSRLTVL.

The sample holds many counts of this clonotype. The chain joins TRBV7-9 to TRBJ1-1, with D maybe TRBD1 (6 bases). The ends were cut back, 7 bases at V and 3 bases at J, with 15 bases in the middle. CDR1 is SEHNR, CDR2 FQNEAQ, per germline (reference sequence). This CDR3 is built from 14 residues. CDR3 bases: TGTGCCAGCACCCCATACAAGGGGGACACTGAAGCTTTCTTT. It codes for CASTPYKGDTEAFF.

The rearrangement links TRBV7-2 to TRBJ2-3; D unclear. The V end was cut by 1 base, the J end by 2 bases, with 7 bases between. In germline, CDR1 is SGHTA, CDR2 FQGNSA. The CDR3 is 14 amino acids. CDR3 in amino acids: CASSLGQATDTQYF. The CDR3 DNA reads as TGTGCCAGCAGCTTAGGGCAGGCCACAGATACGCAGTATTTT.

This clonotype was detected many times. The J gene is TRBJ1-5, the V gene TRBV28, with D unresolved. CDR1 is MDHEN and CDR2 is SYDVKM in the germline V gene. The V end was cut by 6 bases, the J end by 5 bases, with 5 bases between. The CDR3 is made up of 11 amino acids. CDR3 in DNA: TGTGCCAGCAGCCACTATCAGCCCCAGCATTTT. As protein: CASSHYQPQHF.

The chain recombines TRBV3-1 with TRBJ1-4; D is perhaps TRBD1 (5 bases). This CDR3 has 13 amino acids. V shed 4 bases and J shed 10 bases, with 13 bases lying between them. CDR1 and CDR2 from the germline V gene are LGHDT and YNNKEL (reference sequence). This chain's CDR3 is CASSPGRGGKLFF. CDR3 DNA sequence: TGTGCCAGCAGCCCGGGACGGGGGGGAAAACTGTTTTTT.

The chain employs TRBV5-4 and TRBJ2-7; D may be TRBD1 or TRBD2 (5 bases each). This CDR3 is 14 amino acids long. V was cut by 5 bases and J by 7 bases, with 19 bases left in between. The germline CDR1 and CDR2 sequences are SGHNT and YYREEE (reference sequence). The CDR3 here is CASRLTGTGKEQYF. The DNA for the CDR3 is TGTGCCAGCAGACTTACCGGGACGGGGAAGGAGCAGTACTTC.

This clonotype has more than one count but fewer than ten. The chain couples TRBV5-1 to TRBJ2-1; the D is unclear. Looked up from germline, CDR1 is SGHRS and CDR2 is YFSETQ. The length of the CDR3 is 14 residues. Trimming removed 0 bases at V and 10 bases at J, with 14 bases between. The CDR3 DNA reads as TGCGCCAGCAGCTTGGAGGGCTCAACTGGGGAGCAGTTCTTC. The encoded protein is CASSLEGSTGEQFF. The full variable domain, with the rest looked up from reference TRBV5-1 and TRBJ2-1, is KAGVTQTPRYLIKTRGQQVTLSCSPISGHRSVSWYQQTPGQGLQFLFEYFSETQRNKGNFPGRFSGRQFSNSRSEMNVSTLELGDSALYLCASSLEGSTGEQFFGPGTRLTVL.

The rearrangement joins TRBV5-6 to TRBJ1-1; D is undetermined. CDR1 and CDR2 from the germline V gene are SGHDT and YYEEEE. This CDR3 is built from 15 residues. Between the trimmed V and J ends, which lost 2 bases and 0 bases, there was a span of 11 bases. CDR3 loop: CASSFSADLNTEAFF. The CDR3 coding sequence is TGTGCCAGCAGCTTTAGCGCGGACCTGAACACTGAAGCTTTCTTT.

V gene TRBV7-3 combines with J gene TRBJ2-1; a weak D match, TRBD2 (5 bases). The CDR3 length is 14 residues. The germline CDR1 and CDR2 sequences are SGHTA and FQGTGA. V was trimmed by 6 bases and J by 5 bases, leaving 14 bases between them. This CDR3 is CASSSNAGNNEQFF. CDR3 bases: TGTGCCAGCAGTTCGAATGCGGGTAACAATGAGCAGTTCTTC.

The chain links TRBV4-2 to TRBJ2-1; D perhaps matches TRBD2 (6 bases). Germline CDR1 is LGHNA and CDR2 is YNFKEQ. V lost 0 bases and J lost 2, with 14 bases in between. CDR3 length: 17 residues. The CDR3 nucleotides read TGTGCCAGCAGCCAAGATGGCGGGACGGATACCTACAATGAGCAGTTCTTC. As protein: CASSQDGGTDTYNEQFF.

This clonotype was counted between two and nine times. The CDR3 DNA reads as TGCAGTGCTAGCCCTAGCGGGAAAGAGACCCAGTACTTC. Amino acid sequence: CSASPSGKETQYF. V usage is TRBV20-1 and J usage is TRBJ2-5; 9 nucleotides align to TRBD2. V lost 3 bases to trimming and J lost 3 bases; unmatched junction nucleotides: 2. In germline, CDR1 is DFQATT, CDR2 SNEGSKA (reference sequence). This CDR3 is 13 amino acids long.

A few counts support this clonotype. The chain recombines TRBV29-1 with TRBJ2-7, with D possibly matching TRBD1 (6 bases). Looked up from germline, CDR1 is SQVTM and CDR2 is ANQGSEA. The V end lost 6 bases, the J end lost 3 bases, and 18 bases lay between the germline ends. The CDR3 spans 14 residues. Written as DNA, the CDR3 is TGCAGCGTACTAAGAACCGGGACACTCTACGAGCAGTACTTC. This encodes CSVLRTGTLYEQYF.

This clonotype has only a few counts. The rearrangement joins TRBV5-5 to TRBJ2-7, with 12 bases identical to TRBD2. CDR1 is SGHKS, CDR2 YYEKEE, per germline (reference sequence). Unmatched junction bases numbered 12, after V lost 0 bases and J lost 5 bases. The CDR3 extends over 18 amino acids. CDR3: CASSLGLAGVVRPHEQYF. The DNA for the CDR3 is TGTGCCAGCAGCTTGGGACTAGCGGGAGTAGTAAGGCCCCACGAGCAGTACTTC.

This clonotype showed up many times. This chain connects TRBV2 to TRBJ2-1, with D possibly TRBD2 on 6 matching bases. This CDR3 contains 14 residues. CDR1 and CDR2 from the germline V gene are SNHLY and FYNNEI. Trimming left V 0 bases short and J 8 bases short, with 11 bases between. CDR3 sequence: CASSEAGSRYEQFF. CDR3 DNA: TGTGCCAGCAGTGAAGCCGGGAGTCGATATGAGCAGTTCTTC.

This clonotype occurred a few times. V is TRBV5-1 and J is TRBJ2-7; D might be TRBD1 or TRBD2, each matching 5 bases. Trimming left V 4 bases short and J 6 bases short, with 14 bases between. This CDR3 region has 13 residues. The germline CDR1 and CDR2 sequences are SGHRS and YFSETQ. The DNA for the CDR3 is TGCGCCAGCAGCCGCGAGTCGAGGGGCGAGCAGTACTTC. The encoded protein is CASSRESRGEQYF.

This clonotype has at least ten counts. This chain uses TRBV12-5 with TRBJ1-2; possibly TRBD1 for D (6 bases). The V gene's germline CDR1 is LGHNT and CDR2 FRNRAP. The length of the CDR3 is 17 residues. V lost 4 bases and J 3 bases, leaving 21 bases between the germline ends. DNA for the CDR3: TGTGCTAGTGGTTCCCTTGCCTCACCCGGGACATACTATGGCTACACCTTC. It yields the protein CASGSLASPGTYYGYTF.

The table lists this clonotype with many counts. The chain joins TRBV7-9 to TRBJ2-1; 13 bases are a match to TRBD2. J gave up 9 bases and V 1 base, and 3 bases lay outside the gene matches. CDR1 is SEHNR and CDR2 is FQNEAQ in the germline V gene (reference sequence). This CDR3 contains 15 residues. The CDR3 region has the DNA TGTGCCAGCAGCTTAGGACTAGCGGGAGGCGGTGAGCAGTTCTTC. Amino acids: CASSLGLAGGGEQFF.

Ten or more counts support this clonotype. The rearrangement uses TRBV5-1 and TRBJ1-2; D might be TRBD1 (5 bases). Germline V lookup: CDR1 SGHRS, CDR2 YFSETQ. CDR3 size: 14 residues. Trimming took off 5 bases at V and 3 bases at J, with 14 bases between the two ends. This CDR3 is CASRTGPGDYGYTF. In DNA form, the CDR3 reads TGCGCCAGCAGAACCGGTCCGGGGGACTATGGCTACACCTTC.

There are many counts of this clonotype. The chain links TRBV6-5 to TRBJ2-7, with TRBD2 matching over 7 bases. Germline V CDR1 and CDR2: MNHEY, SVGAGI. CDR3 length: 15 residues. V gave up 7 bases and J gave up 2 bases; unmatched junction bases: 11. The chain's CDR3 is CASTPTWGGAYEQYF. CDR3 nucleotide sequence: TGTGCCAGCACTCCGACCTGGGGGGGGGCCTACGAGCAGTACTTC.